Sequencing of this T cell receptor beta chain was carried out in a study of vaccination and CD4 T cells after COVID-19. Sequence data for DNA of cultured CD4+ T cells were generated by the Oncomine TCR Beta short-read assay. Cultured CD4+ T cells were the source of extracted genomic DNA. One entry per CDR3 protein, called by TCRdb with MiXCR from the PCR reads. The sample records about 10,000 distinct CDR3 sequences, around 28% being singletons. V was clipped by 5 bases and J by 2 bases, with 9 bases between them. The CDR3 totals 14 residues. Germline loops: CDR1 LNHNV, CDR2 YYDKDF (reference sequence). As for treatment: roughly 10-day PBMC culture with coronavirus spike peptide pools or control peptides (ViraFEST assay). Unexposed donor CD4+ T cells predated the COVID-19 pandemic, collected 2011-2018. Negative selection purified CD4+ T cells after 10 days of culture. This clonotype came up a few times. The antigen remains unidentified.

Sequenced: CD4+ T cells from blood, cultured in vitro. The gene calls are TRBV15 and TRBJ1-4; D gene unclear. This TCR was sampled from a human donor in good health. The CDR3 loop is CATSRRGTNEKLFF. The CDR3, as DNA: TGTGCCACCAGCCGACGAGGGACTAATGAAAAACTGTTTTTT. The full variable domain, in which reference TRBV15 and TRBJ1-4 provide the parts outside the CDR3, is DAMVIQNPRYQVTQFGKPVTLSCSQTLNHNVMYWYQQKSSQAPKLLFHYYDKDFNNEADTPDNFQSRRPNTSFCFLDIRSPGLGDTAMYLCATSRRGTNEKLFFGSGTQLSVL.